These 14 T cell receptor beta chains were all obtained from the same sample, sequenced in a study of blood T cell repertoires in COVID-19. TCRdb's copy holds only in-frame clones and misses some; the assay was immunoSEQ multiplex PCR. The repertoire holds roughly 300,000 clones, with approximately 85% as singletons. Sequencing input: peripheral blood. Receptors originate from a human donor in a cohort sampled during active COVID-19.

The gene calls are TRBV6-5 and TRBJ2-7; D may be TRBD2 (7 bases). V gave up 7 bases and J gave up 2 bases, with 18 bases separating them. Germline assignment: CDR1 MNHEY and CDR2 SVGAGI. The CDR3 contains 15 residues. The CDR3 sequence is CASNGGRAGTYEQYF. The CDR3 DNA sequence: TGTGCCAGCAACGGGGGGCGCGCAGGGACCTACGAGCAGTACTTC.

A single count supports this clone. CDR3 DNA: TGTGCCAGCAGCACAACAGGGAAGGGCTACACCTTC. This codes for CASSTTGKGYTF. V usage is TRBV7-2 and J usage is TRBJ1-2; tentatively, D is TRBD1 (6 bases). The CDR3 covers 12 residues. Germline CDR1 and CDR2: SGHTA and FQGNSA. Trimming cost V 5 bases and J 8 bases, with 12 bases left between them.

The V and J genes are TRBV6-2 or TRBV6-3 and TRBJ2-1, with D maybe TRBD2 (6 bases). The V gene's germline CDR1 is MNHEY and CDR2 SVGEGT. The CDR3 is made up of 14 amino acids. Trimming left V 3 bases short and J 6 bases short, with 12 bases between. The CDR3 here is CASSYLGRGNEQFF. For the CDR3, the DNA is TGTGCCAGCAGTTATCTTGGGCGGGGCAATGAGCAGTTCTTC.

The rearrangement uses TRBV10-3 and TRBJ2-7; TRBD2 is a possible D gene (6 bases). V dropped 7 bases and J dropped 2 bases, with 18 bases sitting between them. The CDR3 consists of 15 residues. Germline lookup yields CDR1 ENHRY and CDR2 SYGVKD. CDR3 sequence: CAIKGGQGPAYEQYF. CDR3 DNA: TGTGCCATCAAGGGAGGTCAAGGACCAGCCTACGAGCAGTACTTC.

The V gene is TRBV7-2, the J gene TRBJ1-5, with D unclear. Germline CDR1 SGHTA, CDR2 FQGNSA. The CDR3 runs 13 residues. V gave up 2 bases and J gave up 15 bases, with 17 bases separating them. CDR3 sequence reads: CASSLSPGGVRHF. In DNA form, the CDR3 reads TGTGCCAGCAGCTTAAGCCCAGGCGGGGTAAGGCATTTT.

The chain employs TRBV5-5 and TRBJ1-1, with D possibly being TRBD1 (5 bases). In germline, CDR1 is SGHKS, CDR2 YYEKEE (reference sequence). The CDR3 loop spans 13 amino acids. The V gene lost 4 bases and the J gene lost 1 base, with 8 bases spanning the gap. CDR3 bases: TGTGCCAGCAGCGCACAGGCGAACACTGAAGCTTTCTTT. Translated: CASSAQANTEAFF.

The CDR3 here is CASSPQEAGGFHEQFF. The DNA for the CDR3 is TGTGCCAGCAGCCCCCAAGAAGCGGGAGGGTTTCATGAGCAGTTCTTC. V usage is TRBV4-2 and J usage is TRBJ2-1; 10 bases agree with TRBD2. The CDR3 is 16 residues long. V trimming: 4 bases; J trimming: 8 bases; junction bases outside the gene matches: 11. CDR1 is LGHNA, CDR2 YNFKEQ, per germline.

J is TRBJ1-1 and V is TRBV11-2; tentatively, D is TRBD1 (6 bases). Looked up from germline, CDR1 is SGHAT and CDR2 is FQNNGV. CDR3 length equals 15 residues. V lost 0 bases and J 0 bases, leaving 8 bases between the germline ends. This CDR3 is CASSLEPGVNTEAFF. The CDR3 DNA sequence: TGTGCCAGCAGCTTAGAGCCAGGGGTGAACACTGAAGCTTTCTTT. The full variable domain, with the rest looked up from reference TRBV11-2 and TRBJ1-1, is EAGVAQSPRYKIIEKRQSVAFWCNPISGHATLYWYQQILGQGPKLLIQFQNNGVVDDSQLPKDRFSAERLKGVDSTLKIQPAKLEDSAVYLCASSLEPGVNTEAFFGQGTRLTVV.

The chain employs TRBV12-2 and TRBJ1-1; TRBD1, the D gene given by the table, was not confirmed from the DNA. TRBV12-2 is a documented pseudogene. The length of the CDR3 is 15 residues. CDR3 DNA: TGTGCAAGTCGCTCCCGGGACAGGCCGAACACTGAAGCTTTCTTT. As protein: CASRSRDRPNTEAFF.

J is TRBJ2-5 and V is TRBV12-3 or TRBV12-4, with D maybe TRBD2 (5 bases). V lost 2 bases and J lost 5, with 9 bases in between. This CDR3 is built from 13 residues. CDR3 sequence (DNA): TGTGCCAGCAGTTTAACTAGATGGGAGACCCAGTACTTC. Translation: CASSLTRWETQYF.

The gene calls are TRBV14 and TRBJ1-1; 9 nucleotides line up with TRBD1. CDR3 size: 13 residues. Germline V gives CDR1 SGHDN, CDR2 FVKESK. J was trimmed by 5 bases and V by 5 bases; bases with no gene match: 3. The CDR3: CASSVGTGTEAFF. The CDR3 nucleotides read TGTGCCAGCAGCGTCGGGACAGGGACTGAAGCTTTCTTT. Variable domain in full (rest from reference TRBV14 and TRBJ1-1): EAGVTQFPSHSVIEKGQTVTLRCDPISGHDNLYWYRRVMGKEIKFLLHFVKESKQDESGMPNNRFLAERTGGTYSTLKVQPAELEDSGVYFCASSVGTGTEAFFGQGTRLTVV.

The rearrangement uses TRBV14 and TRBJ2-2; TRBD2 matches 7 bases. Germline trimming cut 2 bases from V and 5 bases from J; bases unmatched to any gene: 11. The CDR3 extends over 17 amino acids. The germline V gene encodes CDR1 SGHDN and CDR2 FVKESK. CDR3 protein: CASSQKILARGTGELFF. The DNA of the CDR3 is TGTGCCAGCAGCCAAAAGATACTAGCGAGAGGTACCGGGGAGCTGTTTTTT.

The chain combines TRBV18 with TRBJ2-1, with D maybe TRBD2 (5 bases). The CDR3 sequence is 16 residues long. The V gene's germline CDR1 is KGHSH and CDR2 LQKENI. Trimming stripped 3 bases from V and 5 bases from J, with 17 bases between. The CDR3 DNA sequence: TGTGCCAGCTCACCTTCTCTGTCGGGATCCGACAATGAGCAGTTCTTC. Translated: CASSPSLSGSDNEQFF.

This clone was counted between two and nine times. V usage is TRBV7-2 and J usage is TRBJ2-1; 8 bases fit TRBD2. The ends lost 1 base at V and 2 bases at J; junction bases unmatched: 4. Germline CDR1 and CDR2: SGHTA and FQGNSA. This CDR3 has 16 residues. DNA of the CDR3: TGTGCCAGCAGCTTAGTTGGGACTAGTACCTACAATGAGCAGTTCTTC. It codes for CASSLVGTSTYNEQFF.